Each of the 5 T cell receptor beta chains below was sequenced from the same sample in a study of T cell changes during pregnancy in multiple sclerosis. Method: immunoSEQ multiplex PCR; TCRdb's copy keeps in-frame clones and lacks some. This table holds more than 65,000 clones, 90% to 95% found once. The sample in question was peripheral blood, obtained in the second trimester of pregnancy. The receptors come from a female donor with multiple sclerosis, enrolled in a pregnancy study.

The CDR3 coding sequence is TGTGCCAGCAGTTACTCGATACGGGAAGAGCAGTACTTC. Protein product: CASSYSIREEQYF. The V and J genes are TRBV6-6 and TRBJ2-7; tentatively, D is TRBD2 (5 bases). Trimming pared 0 bases from V and 7 bases from J, leaving 10 bases between. The CDR3 is made up of 13 amino acids. Per germline, CDR1 MNHNY and CDR2 SVGAGI (reference sequence).

The chain links TRBV19 to TRBJ2-7; D uncertain. In germline, CDR1 is LNHDA, CDR2 SQIVND (reference sequence). The CDR3 contains 12 residues. V was shortened by 6 bases and J by 0 bases, with 6 bases between the two germline ends. The CDR3 DNA follows: TGTGCCAGTAGCTCCTACTCCTACGAGCAGTACTTC. This gives the protein CASSSYSYEQYF.

J is TRBJ2-1 and V is TRBV6-1; TRBD2 aligns across 13 bases. CDR3 length: 16 amino acids. V was clipped by 3 bases and J by 2 bases; unmatched bases: 1. Germline V gives CDR1 MNHNS, CDR2 SASEGT. CDR3 protein: CASSEGLAGPYNEQFF. CDR3 bases: TGTGCCAGCAGTGAGGGACTAGCGGGACCCTACAATGAGCAGTTCTTC.

This chain connects TRBV5-4 to TRBJ1-2; 11 nucleotides match TRBD1. CDR3 length equals 14 residues. The V gene end was trimmed by 1 base and the J gene end by 8 bases; junction bases not matched to a gene: 4. In germline, CDR1 is SGHNT, CDR2 YYREEE (reference sequence). The CDR3 loop reads CASSLKDRGQGYTF. CDR3 sequence (DNA): TGTGCCAGCAGCTTGAAGGACAGGGGGCAAGGCTACACCTTC. The variable domain in full, with the rest retrieved from reference TRBV5-4 and TRBJ1-2, is ETGVTQSPTHLIKTRGQQVTLRCSSQSGHNTVSWYQQALGQGPQFIFQYYREEENGRGNFPPRFSGLQFPNYSSELNVNALELDDSALYLCASSLKDRGQGYTFGSGTRLTVV.

This sequence joins TRBV16 and TRBJ1-1; a weak D match, TRBD1 (5 bases). The CDR3 runs 14 residues. Per the germline V gene, CDR1 is KGHSY and CDR2 is FQNENV. V shed 4 bases and J shed 1 base, with 10 bases lying between them. The CDR3 bases are TGTGCCAGCAGCCCCATGGGGGGGAACACTGAAGCTTTCTTT. Translated, it gives CASSPMGGNTEAFF.